These T cell receptor beta chains were read from a single sample in a study of T cell responses to AZD1222 COVID-19 vaccine. The protocol was immunoSEQ multiplex PCR, while the TCRdb copy is restricted to in-frame clones and leaves out a portion. The sample holds around 150,000 clones, 90% seen once. The sample was peripheral blood, taken 28 days after the second AZD1222 dose. The receptors come from an adult who received the AZD1222 COVID-19 vaccine. Each CDR3 is given with its conserved first and last residue. The D gene is left open where the match is weak. The size entry is marked missing in some rows and otherwise reads once, few, many or a size class.

V gene,D gene,clone size,J gene,CDR3 protein,CDR3 DNA
TRBV2,-,-,TRBJ2-3,CASSVRVSDTQYF,TGTGCCAGCAGTGTAAGGGTATCGGATACGCAGTATTTT
TRBV5-1,TRBD1,-,TRBJ2-2,CASRQGSTGELFF,TGCGCCAGCAGACAGGGGAGCACCGGGGAGCTGTTTTTT
TRBV19,-,-,TRBJ1-4,CASSIAADSNEKLFF,TGTGCCAGTAGTATAGCGGCGGACAGTAATGAAAAACTGTTTTTT
TRBV10-3,TRBD2,-,TRBJ2-7,CAISSSGRAGEQYF,TGTGCCATCAGCTCTAGCGGGAGGGCCGGAGAGCAGTACTTC
TRBV5-6,-,-,TRBJ1-1,CASSFQGGYTEAFF,TGTGCCAGCAGCTTCCAGGGTGGGTACACTGAAGCTTTCTTT
TRBV7-8,TRBD2,-,TRBJ2-3,CASSLLAGTDTQYF,TGTGCCAGCAGCTTACTAGCGGGAACAGATACGCAGTATTTT
TRBV14,TRBD2,-,TRBJ2-3,CASSLLAGGSTDTQYF,TGTGCCAGCAGCCTTCTAGCGGGAGGATCTACAGATACGCAGTATTTT
TRBV6-5,-,-,TRBJ2-5,CASSYLTPAGQETQYF,TGTGCCAGCAGTTACTTAACTCCGGCGGGCCAAGAGACCCAGTACTTC
TRBV2,-,-,TRBJ1-1,CASYTTASGTEAFF,TGTGCCAGCTATACTACAGCCTCCGGCACTGAAGCTTTCTTT
TRBV21-1,-,-,TRBJ2-5,CASSKTEETQYF,TGTGCCAGCAGCAAAACTGAAGAGACCCAGTACTTC
TRBV4-1,-,-,TRBJ1-2,CASSQDARQRSYGYTF,TGCGCCAGCAGCCAAGATGCGAGACAGAGGTCCTATGGCTACACCTTC
TRBV19,TRBD2,-,TRBJ2-2,CATRGPSGRKTGELFF,TGTGCCACCCGGGGGCCTAGCGGGAGAAAGACCGGGGAGCTGTTTTTT
TRBV5-4,TRBD2,-,TRBJ2-7,CASSWGGEQYF,TGTGCCAGCAGCTGGGGGGGGGAGCAGTACTTC
TRBV7-9,-,-,TRBJ1-2,CASSLAVGGPATGYTF,TGTGCCAGCAGCTTAGCGGTTGGGGGCCCCGCTACCGGCTACACCTTC
TRBV9,-,once,TRBJ2-7,CASSDQTGESYF,TGTGCCAGCAGCGACCAGACGGGGGAGTCGTACTTC
TRBV19,TRBD2,-,TRBJ2-5,CASTSGGVGETQYF,TGTGCCAGTACTAGCGGAGGTGTGGGAGAGACCCAGTACTTC
TRBV5-6,-,-,TRBJ1-1,CASSNPTVTSEAFF,TGTGCCAGCAGCAATCCGACCGTGACGTCTGAAGCTTTCTTT
TRBV6-5,TRBD2,-,TRBJ2-1,CASSLRWREGHEQFF,TGTGCCAGCAGTTTAAGGTGGCGGGAGGGCCATGAGCAGTTCTTC
TRBV5-6,-,-,TRBJ2-7,CASSLVSVYEQYF,TGTGCCAGCAGCTTGGTATCAGTCTACGAGCAGTACTTC
TRBV18,-,-,TRBJ2-7,CATGQGPYEQYF,TGTGCCACAGGTCAGGGTCCCTACGAGCAGTACTTC
TRBV28,-,-,TRBJ2-3,CASSSPSTDTQYF,TGTGCCAGCAGTTCACCGAGCACAGATACGCAGTATTTT
TRBV12-3/TRBV12-4,-,-,TRBJ1-5,CASSLGRGPQHF,TGTGCCAGCAGTTTAGGGCGGGGGCCCCAGCATTTT
TRBV29-1,-,few,TRBJ2-7,CSVEEEGRYEQYF,TGCAGCGTTGAAGAGGAGGGGCGCTACGAGCAGTACTTC
TRBV14,-,-,TRBJ1-1,CASSPAGGGGTEAFF,TGTGCCAGCAGCCCTGCGGGGGGGGGCGGTACTGAAGCTTTCTTT